The 4 T cell receptor beta chains reported below all come from one sample, sequenced in a study of OX40 agonist ivuxolimab in advanced cancers. Libraries were constructed by the immunoSEQ multiplex PCR assay. The clones in this table, taken by TCRdb from immuneACCESS, are in-frame only. Not every clone is retained; where verified, under half of the shortfall comes from an unresolved V gene, and the cause of the rest is unknown. The sample records about 64,000 clones, roughly 85% of which are singletons. Under 3% of the sample rests with the top ten. The sample consisted of CD4+ or CD8+ T cells sorted from blood, taken in a trial of the OX40 agonist ivuxolimab. These receptors were obtained from an adult with an advanced solid tumor such as melanoma, head and neck, liver or kidney cancer.

This sequence joins TRBV23-1 and TRBJ2-7; the D gene is possibly TRBD1 (5 bases). TRBV23-1 is identified as an open reading frame with a role that is uncertain. This CDR3 region has 16 residues. V lost 2 bases to trimming and J lost 4 bases, with 18 bases between them. CDR3 in amino acids: CASSQPTGQAVYEQYF. The DNA for the CDR3 is TGCGCCAGCAGTCAACCAACAGGTCAAGCTGTATACGAGCAGTACTTC.

The chain couples TRBV30 to TRBJ2-6; maybe TRBD1 (6 bases). The CDR3 extends over 15 amino acids. CDR1 and CDR2 from the germline V gene are GTSNPN and SVGIG (reference sequence). V was clipped by 2 bases and J by 2 bases, with 10 bases between them. CDR3 sequence (DNA): TGTGCCTGGAGTAAAGGGGGAACTGGGGCCAACGTCCTGACTTTC. Translation gives CAWSKGGTGANVLTF.

This rearrangement joins TRBV5-1 to TRBJ1-1, with 9 bases fitting TRBD1. Looked up from germline, CDR1 is SGHRS and CDR2 is YFSETQ. Germline trimming cut 4 bases from V and 5 bases from J; bases unmatched to any gene: 6. The length of the CDR3 is 14 residues. CDR3 sequence (DNA): TGCGCCAGCAGCAAATGGGACAGGGAAACTGAAGCTTTCTTT. Its translation is CASSKWDRETEAFF.

This chain uses TRBV7-9 with TRBJ2-7, with 12 positions matching TRBD1. This CDR3 has 17 amino acids. CDR1 and CDR2 (germline): SEHNR, FQNEAQ (reference sequence). V trimming: 5 bases; J trimming: 6 bases; junction bases outside the gene matches: 14. In nucleotides, the CDR3 is TGTGCCAGCAGCCGAACCGGGACAGGGGGCACGCGGGGCGAGCAGTACTTC. As protein: CASSRTGTGGTRGEQYF. The variable domain in full, completed from reference TRBV7-9 and TRBJ2-7, reads DTGVSQNPRHKITKRGQNVTFRCDPISEHNRLYWYRQTLGQGPEFLTYFQNEAQLEKSRLLSDRFSAERPKGSFSTLEIQRTEQGDSAMYLCASSRTGTGGTRGEQYFGPGTRLTVT.